This T cell receptor beta chain was found in a study of response to subunit inactivated influenza vaccine (dated by TCRdb to between 2018 and 2020). Study-level background: Deep quantitative T cell receptor repertoire profiling was used in the study to track responses to a trivalent subunit inactivated influenza vaccine.

On this clonotype itself: Its antigen has not been determined. One end of the junction varies from germline; a read error may be responsible.

Summary of the overall study and its limitations: The authors suggested that each seasonal influenza vaccination may recruit only a limited number of new T cells.

Library prep was done by RT-PCR. These reads were obtained on an Illumina HiSeq 2500. TCRdb applied fastp at Q25 and MiXCR to the public reads, then kept only in-frame beta chains. Each entry is one CDR3 protein sequence, shown with its most common DNA and genes. In this sample the table shows a few hundred thousand distinct CDR3 sequences, approximately 14% of which occur a single time. The top ten constitute 8.5% to 14% of the sample. Sequenced here: PBMCs from blood, sampled 11 to 12 days after vaccination. The TCR was taken from a man aged 50 or older who received an inactivated influenza vaccine. Donor details come from another sample of the same person, matched by shared clones.

The nucleotides are TGTGCCAGCAGTTACCTCCCGGGAAGATCTGGAGACACCATATATTTT. Translation gives CASSYLPGRSGDTIYF. Rearrangement joined TRBV6-2 or TRBV6-3 to TRBJ1-3, with no confident D gene call. The CDR3 goes from the cysteine to the phenylalanine over 16 residues. The CDR3 DNA has 48 bases and is translated from base 1. The germline V gene specifies MNHEY as CDR1 and SVGEGT as CDR2.